This is a list of T cell receptor beta chains from one sample in a study of PD-1 blockade in classical Hodgkin lymphoma. The repertoire was sequenced with immunoSEQ multiplex PCR; TCRdb's copy has only in-frame clones and lacks some. The table lists 35,000 to 45,000 clones, approximately 70% of them singletons, with 2.5% to 3% in the top ten. Here the sequenced sample was peripheral blood mononuclear cells (PBMCs), taken before the second cycle of nivolumab. These receptors were collected from a human donor with classical Hodgkin lymphoma. Both conserved end residues are part of each CDR3. Each record gives: D gene, clone size, J gene, V gene, CDR3 DNA, CDR3 protein. D genes are given only for firm matches. Clone size is stated in some rows and not others, as once, few, many or a class when expanded.

D gene: -
clone size: -
J gene: TRBJ1-4
V gene: TRBV4-2
CDR3 DNA: TGTGCCAGCAGCCAAGATAGGACAGCTGAAAAACTGTTTTTT
CDR3 protein: CASSQDRTAEKLFF

D gene: -
clone size: -
J gene: TRBJ1-4
V gene: TRBV7-9
CDR3 DNA: TGTGCCAGCCGGGGGATTCATGAAAAACTGTTTTTT
CDR3 protein: CASRGIHEKLFF

D gene: -
clone size: -
J gene: TRBJ2-1
V gene: TRBV10-3
CDR3 DNA: TGTGCCATCAGTGAGTGGAAAGGTAACAATGAGCAGTTCTTC
CDR3 protein: CAISEWKGNNEQFF

D gene: -
clone size: -
J gene: TRBJ2-1
V gene: TRBV5-1
CDR3 DNA: TGCGCCAGCAGCTTCCCCAGGAATGAGCAGTTCTTC
CDR3 protein: CASSFPRNEQFF

D gene: TRBD2
clone size: -
J gene: TRBJ2-3
V gene: TRBV7-8
CDR3 DNA: TGTGCCAGCAGCTCATACAGGATACCGGGGGGTGATACGCAGTATTTT
CDR3 protein: CASSSYRIPGGDTQYF

D gene: TRBD1
clone size: -
J gene: TRBJ2-3
V gene: TRBV4-2
CDR3 DNA: TGTGCCAGCAGCCAACTACAGGGGTCTGATACGCAGTATTTT
CDR3 protein: CASSQLQGSDTQYF

D gene: -
clone size: few
J gene: TRBJ1-1
V gene: TRBV9
CDR3 DNA: TGTGCCAGCAGCGATGGGGAGGACAGTAGGACTGAAGCTTTCTTT
CDR3 protein: CASSDGEDSRTEAFF

D gene: TRBD2
clone size: -
J gene: TRBJ2-7
V gene: TRBV10-3
CDR3 DNA: TGTGCCATCAGTGAGAACCCTTTGCGGGAGCGGGAGCAGTACTTC
CDR3 protein: CAISENPLREREQYF

D gene: -
clone size: -
J gene: TRBJ2-7
V gene: TRBV2
CDR3 DNA: TGTGCCAGCGAAGCCGGGGGCCCCAAGGAGCAGTACTTC
CDR3 protein: CASEAGGPKEQYF

D gene: -
clone size: once
J gene: TRBJ2-7
V gene: TRBV28
CDR3 DNA: TGTGCCAGCAGTTTGAACCCTGGGAGCTACGAGCAGTACTTC
CDR3 protein: CASSLNPGSYEQYF

D gene: TRBD1
clone size: -
J gene: TRBJ2-1
V gene: TRBV19
CDR3 DNA: TGTGCCAGTAGTATTGATTTCGGGACAGGGGGCCTCAATGAGCAGTTCTTC
CDR3 protein: CASSIDFGTGGLNEQFF

D gene: -
clone size: few
J gene: TRBJ2-7
V gene: TRBV30
CDR3 DNA: TGTGCCGGACTCCTAGCAAACTACCACGAGCAGTACTTC
CDR3 protein: CAGLLANYHEQYF

D gene: -
clone size: once
J gene: TRBJ2-3
V gene: TRBV7-3
CDR3 DNA: TGTGCCAGCAGCTTAACGTATCGAGACACAGATACGCAGTATTTT
CDR3 protein: CASSLTYRDTDTQYF